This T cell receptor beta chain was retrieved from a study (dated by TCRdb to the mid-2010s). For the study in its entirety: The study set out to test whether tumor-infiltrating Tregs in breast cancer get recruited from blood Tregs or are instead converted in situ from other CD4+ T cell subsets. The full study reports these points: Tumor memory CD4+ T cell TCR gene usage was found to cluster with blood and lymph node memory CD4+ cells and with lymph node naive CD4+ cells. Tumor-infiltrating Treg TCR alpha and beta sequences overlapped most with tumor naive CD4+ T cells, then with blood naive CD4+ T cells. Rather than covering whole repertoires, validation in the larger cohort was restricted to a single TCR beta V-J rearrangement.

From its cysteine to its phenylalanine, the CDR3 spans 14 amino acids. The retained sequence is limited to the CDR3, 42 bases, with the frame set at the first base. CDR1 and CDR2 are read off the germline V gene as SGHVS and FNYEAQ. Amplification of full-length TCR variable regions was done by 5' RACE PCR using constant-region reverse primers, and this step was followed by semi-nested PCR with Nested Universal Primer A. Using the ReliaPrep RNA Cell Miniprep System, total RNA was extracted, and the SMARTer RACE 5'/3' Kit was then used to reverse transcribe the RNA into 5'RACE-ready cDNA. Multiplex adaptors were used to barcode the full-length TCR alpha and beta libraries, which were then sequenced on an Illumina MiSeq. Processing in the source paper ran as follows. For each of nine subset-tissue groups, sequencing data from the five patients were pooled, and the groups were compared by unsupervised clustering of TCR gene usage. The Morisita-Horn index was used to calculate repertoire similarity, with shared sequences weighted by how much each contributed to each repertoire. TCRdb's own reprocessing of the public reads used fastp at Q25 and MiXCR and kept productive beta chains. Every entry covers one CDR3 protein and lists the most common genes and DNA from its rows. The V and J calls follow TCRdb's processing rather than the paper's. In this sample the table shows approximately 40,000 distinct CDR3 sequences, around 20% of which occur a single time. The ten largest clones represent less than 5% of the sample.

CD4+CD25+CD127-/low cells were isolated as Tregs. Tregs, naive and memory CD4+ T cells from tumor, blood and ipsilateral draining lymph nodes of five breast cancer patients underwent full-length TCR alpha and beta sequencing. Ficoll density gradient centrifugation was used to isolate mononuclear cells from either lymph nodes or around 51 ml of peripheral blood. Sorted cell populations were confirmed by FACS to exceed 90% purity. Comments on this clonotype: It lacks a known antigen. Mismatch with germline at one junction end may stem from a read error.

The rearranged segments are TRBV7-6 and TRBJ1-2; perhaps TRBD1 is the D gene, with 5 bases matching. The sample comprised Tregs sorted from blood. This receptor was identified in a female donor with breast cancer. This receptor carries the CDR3 CTSSLTVGVDGYTF. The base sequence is TGTACCAGCAGCCTGACAGTGGGAGTAGATGGCTACACCTTC.